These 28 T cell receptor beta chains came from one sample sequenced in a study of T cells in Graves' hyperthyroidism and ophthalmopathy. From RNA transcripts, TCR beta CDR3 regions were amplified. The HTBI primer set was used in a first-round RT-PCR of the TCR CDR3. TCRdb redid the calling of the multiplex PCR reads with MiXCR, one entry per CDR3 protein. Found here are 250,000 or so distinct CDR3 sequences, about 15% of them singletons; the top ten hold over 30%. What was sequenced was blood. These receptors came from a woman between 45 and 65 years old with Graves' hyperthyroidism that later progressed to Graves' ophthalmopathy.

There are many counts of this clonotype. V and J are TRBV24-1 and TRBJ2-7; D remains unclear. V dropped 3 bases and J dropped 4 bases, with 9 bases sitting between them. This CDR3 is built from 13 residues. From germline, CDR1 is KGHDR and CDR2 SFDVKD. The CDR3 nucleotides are TGTGCCACCAGTGATCCCCGCACATACGAGCAGTACTTC. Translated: CATSDPRTYEQYF.

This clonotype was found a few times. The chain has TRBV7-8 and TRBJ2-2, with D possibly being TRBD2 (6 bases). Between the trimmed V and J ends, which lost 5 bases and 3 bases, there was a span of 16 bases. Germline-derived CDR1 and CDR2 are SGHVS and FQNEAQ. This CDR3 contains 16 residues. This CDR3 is CASSPVGGADTGELFF. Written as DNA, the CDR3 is TGTGCCAGCAGCCCGGTGGGGGGAGCGGACACCGGGGAGCTGTTTTTT. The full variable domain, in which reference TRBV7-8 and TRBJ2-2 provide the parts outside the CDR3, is GAGVSQSPRYKVAKRGQDVALRCDPISGHVSLFWYQQALGQGPEFLTYFQNEAQLDKSGLPSDRFFAERPEGSVSTLKIQRTQQEDSAVYLCASSPVGGADTGELFFGEGSRLTVL.

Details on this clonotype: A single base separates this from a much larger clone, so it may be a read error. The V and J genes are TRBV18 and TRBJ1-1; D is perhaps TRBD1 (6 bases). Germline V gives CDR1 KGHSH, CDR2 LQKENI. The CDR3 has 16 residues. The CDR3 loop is CASSPSRGSVFTGAFF. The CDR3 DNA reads TGTGCCAGCTCACCCAGCAGGGGTTCGGTTTTCACTGGAGCTTTCTTT. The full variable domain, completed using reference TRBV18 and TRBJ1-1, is NAGVMQNPRHLVRRRGQEARLRCSPMKGHSHVYWYRQLPEEGLKFMVYLQKENIIDESGMPKERFSAEFPKEGPSILRIQQVVRGDSAAYFCASSPSRGSVFTGAFFGQGTRLTVV.

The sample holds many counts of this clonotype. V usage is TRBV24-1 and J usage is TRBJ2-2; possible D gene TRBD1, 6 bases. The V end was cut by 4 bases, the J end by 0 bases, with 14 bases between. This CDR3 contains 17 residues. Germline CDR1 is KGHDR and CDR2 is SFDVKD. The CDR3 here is CATSDPGGQTNTGELFF. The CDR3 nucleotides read TGTGCCACCAGTGACCCTGGGGGACAAACGAACACCGGGGAGCTGTTTTTT.

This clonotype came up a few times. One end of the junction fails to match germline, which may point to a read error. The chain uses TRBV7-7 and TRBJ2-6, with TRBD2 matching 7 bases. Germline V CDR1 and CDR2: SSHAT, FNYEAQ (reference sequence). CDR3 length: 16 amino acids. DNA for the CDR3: TGTGCTAGCACCAAAGGGCGGGGGACTGGGGCCAACGTCCTGACTTTC. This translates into CASTKGRGTGANVLTF.

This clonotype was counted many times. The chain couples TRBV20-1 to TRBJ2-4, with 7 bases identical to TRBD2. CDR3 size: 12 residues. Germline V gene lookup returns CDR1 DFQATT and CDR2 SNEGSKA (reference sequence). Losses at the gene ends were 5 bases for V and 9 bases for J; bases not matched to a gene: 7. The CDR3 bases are TGCAGTGCTGGGGCCGGCGGGGGCATTCAGTACTTC. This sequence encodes CSAGAGGGIQYF.

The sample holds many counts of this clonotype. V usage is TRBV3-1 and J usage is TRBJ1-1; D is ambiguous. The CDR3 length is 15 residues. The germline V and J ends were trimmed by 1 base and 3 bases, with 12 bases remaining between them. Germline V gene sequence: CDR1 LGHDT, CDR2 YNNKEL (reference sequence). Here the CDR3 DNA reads TGTGCCAGCAGCCAAGTTATAGGTGGGGACACTGAAGCTTTCTTT. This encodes CASSQVIGGDTEAFF.

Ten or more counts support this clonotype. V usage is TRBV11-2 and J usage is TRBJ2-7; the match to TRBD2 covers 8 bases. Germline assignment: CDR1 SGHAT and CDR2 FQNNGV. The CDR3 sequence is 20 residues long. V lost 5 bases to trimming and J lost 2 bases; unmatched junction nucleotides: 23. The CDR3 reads CASSRWRVLAGQPSTYEQYF. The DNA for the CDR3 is TGTGCCAGCAGCCGTTGGCGGGTTCTAGCGGGTCAACCCTCTACCTACGAGCAGTACTTC. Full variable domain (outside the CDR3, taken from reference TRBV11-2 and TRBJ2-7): EAGVAQSPRYKIIEKRQSVAFWCNPISGHATLYWYQQILGQGPKLLIQFQNNGVVDDSQLPKDRFSAERLKGVDSTLKIQPAKLEDSAVYLCASSRWRVLAGQPSTYEQYFGPGTRLTVT.

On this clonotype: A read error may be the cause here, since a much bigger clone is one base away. CDR3 loop: CAGSPRGRPSGNTIYF. CDR3 coding DNA: TGTGCCGGCTCACCACGCGGACGTCCCTCTGGAAACACCATATATTTT. The chain employs TRBV18 and TRBJ1-3, with D hard to call. This CDR3 spans 16 amino acids. In germline, CDR1 is KGHSH, CDR2 LQKENI.

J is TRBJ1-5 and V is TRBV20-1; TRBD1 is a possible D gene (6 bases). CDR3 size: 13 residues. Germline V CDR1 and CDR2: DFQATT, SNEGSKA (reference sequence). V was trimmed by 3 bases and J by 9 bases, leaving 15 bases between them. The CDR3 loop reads CSARKEGDRPQHF. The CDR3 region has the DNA TGCAGTGCTAGGAAGGAGGGGGATCGGCCCCAGCATTTT.

The chain's CDR3 is CASSLGPGRAFF. DNA for the CDR3: TGTGCCAGCAGCTTAGGACCGGGTCGGGCTTTCTTT. This chain connects TRBV11-3 to TRBJ1-1; D is undetermined. V lost 1 base to trimming and J lost 11 bases, with 11 bases between them. Germline V gene sequence: CDR1 SGHNT, CDR2 YENEEA. CDR3 length: 12 amino acids.

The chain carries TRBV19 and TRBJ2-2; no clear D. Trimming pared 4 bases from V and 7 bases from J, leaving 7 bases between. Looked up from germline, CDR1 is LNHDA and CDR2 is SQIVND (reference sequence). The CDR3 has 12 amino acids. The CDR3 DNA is TGTGCCAGTAGTACAGAAATCGGGGAGCTGTTTTTT. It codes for CASSTEIGELFF.

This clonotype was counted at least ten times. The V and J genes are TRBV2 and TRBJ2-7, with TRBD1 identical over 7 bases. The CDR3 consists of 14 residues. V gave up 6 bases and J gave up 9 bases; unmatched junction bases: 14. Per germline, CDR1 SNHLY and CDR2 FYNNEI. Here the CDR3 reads CASRKDRAYVGQYF. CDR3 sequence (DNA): TGTGCCAGCAGGAAAGACAGGGCGTACGTTGGGCAGTACTTC.

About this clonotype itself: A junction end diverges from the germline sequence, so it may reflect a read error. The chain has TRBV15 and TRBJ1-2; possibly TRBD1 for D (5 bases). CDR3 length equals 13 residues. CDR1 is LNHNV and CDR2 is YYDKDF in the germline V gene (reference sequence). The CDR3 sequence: CAISGDRVLGYTF. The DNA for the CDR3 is TGTGCCATCAGCGGCGACAGAGTCTTGGGCTACACCTTC.

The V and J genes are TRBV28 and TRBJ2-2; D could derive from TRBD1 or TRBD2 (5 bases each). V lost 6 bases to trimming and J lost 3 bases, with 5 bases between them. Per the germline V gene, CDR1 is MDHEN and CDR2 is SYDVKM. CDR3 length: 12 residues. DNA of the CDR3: TGTGCCAGCAGGGGACACACCGGGGAGCTGTTTTTT. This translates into CASRGHTGELFF.

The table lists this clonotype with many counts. The CDR3 here is CASGPAGVAYGYTF. The CDR3 DNA reads TGTGCCAGTGGTCCGGCAGGGGTCGCCTATGGCTACACCTTC. The rearrangement joins TRBV27 to TRBJ1-2; TRBD1 might be the D (6 bases). V lost 9 bases, J lost 4 bases, and 18 bases lay in between. CDR1 and CDR2 from the germline V gene are MNHEY and SMNVEV (reference sequence). CDR3 length: 14 residues.

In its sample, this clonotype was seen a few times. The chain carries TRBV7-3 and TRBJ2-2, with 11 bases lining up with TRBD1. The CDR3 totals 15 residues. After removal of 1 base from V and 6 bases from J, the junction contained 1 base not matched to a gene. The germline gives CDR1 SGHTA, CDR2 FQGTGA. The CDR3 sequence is CASSLRGQGAGELFF. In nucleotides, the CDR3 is TGTGCCAGCAGCTTAAGGGGACAGGGGGCCGGGGAGCTGTTTTTT.

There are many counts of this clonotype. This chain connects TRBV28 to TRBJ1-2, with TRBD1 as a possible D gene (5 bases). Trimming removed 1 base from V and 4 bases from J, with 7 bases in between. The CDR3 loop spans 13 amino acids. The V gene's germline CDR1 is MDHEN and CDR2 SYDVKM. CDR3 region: CASSLSRAYGYTF. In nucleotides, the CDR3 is TGTGCCAGCAGTTTATCCAGGGCCTATGGCTACACCTTC.

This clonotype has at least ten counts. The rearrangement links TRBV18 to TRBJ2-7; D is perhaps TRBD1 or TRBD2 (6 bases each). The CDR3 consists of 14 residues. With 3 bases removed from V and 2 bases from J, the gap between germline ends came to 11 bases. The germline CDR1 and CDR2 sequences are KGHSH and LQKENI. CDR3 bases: TGTGCCAGCTCACCGCGGGACACCCCCTACGAGCAGTACTTC. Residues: CASSPRDTPYEQYF.

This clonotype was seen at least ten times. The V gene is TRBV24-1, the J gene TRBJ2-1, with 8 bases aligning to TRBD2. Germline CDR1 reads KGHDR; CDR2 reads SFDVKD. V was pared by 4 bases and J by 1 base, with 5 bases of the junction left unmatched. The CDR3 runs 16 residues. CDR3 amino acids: CATSDPSGRSYNEQFF. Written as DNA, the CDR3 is TGTGCCACCAGTGACCCTAGCGGGCGGTCCTACAATGAGCAGTTCTTC.

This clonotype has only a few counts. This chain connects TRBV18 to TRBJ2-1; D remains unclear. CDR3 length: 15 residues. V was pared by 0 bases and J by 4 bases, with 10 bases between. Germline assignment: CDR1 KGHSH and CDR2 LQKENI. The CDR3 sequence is CASSPPDLGYNEQFF. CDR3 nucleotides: TGTGCCAGCTCACCACCCGATCTAGGATACAATGAGCAGTTCTTC. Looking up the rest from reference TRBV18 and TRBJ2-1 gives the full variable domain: NAGVMQNPRHLVRRRGQEARLRCSPMKGHSHVYWYRQLPEEGLKFMVYLQKENIIDESGMPKERFSAEFPKEGPSILRIQQVVRGDSAAYFCASSPPDLGYNEQFFGPGTRLTVL.

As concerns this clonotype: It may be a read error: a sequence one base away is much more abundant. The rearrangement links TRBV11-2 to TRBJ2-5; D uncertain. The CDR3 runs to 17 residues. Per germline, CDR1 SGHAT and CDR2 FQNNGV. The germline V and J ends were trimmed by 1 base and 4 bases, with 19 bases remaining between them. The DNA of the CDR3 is TGTGCCAGCAGCTTAGGAGTTCTAGGAGACCCCCGAGAGACCCAGTACTTC. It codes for CASSLGVLGDPRETQYF.

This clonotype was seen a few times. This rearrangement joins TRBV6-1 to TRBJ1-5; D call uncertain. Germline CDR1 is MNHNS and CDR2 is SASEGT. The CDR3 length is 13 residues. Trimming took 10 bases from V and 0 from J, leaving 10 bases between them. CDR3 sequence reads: CANTRDSNQPQHF. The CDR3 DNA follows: TGTGCCAACACCAGAGATAGCAATCAGCCCCAGCATTTT.

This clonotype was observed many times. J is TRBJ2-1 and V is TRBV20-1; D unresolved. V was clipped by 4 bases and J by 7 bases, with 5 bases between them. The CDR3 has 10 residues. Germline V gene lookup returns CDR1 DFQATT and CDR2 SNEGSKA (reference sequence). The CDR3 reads CSAIRNEQFF. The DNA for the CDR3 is TGCAGTGCTATCAGGAATGAGCAGTTCTTC.

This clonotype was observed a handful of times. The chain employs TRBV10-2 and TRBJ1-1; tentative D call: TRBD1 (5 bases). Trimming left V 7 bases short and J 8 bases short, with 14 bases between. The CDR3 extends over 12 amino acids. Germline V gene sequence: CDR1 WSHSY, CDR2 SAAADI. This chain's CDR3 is CASTPYGAEAFF. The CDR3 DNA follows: TGCGCCAGCACCCCATACGGGGCCGAAGCTTTCTTT.

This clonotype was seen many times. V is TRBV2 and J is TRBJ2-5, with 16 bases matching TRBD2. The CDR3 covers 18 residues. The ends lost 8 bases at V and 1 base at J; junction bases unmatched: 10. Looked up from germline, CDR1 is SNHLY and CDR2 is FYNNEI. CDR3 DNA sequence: TGTGCCAGCCCACCGGGACTAGCGGGGGGGGGCGTCCAAGAGACCCAGTACTTC. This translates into CASPPGLAGGGVQETQYF.

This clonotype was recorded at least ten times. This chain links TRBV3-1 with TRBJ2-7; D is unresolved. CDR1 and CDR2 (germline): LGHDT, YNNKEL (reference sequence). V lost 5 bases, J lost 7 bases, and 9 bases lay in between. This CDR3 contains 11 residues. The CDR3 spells CASSFVGEQYF. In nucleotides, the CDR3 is TGTGCCAGCAGCTTTGTTGGGGAGCAGTACTTC.

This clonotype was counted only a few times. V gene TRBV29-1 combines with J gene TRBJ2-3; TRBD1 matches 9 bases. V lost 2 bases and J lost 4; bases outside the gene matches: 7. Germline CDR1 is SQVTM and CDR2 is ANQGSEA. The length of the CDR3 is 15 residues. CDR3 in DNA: TGCAGCGTTGAAAGCTGGGACAGGGACCCAGATACGCAGTATTTT. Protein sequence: CSVESWDRDPDTQYF.